This T cell receptor (beta chain) was recorded in a study of T cell changes during pregnancy in multiple sclerosis. Assay: immunoSEQ multiplex PCR; the TCRdb copy retains only in-frame clones and omits some. Here the sample spans more than 55,000 clones, 91% being singletons. V lost 5 bases, J lost 0 bases, and 7 bases lay in between. The V gene's germline CDR1 is SEHNR and CDR2 FQNEAQ (reference sequence). The CDR3 runs 13 residues. The sequence was obtained from a female donor in good health, enrolled as a control in a pregnancy study. The input for sequencing was peripheral blood, taken in the third trimester of pregnancy. This chain links TRBV7-9 with TRBJ2-5; D is uncertain. CDR3 DNA sequence: TGTGCCAGCAGCCAGGTGTACCAAGAGACCCAGTACTTC. Translated: CASSQVYQETQYF. The variable domain in full, with the rest retrieved from reference TRBV7-9 and TRBJ2-5, is DTGVSQNPRHKITKRGQNVTFRCDPISEHNRLYWYRQTLGQGPEFLTYFQNEAQLEKSRLLSDRFSAERPKGSFSTLEIQRTEQGDSAMYLCASSQVYQETQYFGPGTRLLVL.